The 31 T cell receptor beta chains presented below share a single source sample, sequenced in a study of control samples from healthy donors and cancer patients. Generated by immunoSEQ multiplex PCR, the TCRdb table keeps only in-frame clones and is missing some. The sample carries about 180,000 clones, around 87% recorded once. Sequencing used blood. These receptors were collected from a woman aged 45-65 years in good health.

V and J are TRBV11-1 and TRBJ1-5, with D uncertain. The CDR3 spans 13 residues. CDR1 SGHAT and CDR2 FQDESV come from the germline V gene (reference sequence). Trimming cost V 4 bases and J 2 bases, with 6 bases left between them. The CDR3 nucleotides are TGTGCCAGCAGCTCGACTGGCAATCAGCCCCAGCATTTT. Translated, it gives CASSSTGNQPQHF.

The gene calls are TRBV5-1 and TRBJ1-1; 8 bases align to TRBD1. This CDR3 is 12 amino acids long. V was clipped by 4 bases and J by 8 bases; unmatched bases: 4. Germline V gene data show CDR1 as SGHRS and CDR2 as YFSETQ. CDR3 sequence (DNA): TGCGCCAGCAGCGTCGACAGGGGAGAAGCTTTCTTT. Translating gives CASSVDRGEAFF.

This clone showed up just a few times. Here the CDR3 DNA reads TGTGCCAGCAACGACAGGACTAATGAAAAACTGTTTTTT. It translates to CASNDRTNEKLFF. The rearrangement joins TRBV12-3 or TRBV12-4 to TRBJ1-4, with TRBD1 as a possible D gene (6 bases). This CDR3 is 13 amino acids long. The V end was cut by 7 bases, the J end by 2 bases, with 8 bases between.

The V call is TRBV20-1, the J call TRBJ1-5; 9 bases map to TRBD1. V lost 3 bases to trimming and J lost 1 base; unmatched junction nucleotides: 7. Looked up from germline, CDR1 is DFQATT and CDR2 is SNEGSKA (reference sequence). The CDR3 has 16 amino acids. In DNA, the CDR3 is TGCAGTGCTAGTTTGCCGGGACAGGGCAGCAATCAGCCCCAGCATTTT. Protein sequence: CSASLPGQGSNQPQHF.

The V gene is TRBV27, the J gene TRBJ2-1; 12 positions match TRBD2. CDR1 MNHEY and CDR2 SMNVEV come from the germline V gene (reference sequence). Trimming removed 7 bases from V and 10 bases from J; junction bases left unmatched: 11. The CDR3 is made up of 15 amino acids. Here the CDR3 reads CASKSLAGGPYEQFF. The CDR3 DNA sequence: TGTGCCAGCAAGTCCCTAGCGGGGGGGCCGTACGAGCAGTTCTTC.

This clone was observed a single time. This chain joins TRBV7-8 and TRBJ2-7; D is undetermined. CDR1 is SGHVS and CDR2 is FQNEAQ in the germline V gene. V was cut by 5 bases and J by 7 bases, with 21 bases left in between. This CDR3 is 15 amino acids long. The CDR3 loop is CASSRTASSLGEQYF. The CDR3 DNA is TGTGCCAGCAGCCGCACCGCCAGCTCCCTTGGGGAGCAGTACTTC.

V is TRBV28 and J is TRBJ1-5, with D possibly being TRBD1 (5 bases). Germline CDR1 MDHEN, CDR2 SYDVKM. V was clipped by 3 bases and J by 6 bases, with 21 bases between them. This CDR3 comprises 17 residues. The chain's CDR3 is CASSFGMGLRGTQPQHF. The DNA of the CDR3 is TGTGCCAGCAGTTTTGGAATGGGACTTCGCGGGACTCAGCCCCAGCATTTT.

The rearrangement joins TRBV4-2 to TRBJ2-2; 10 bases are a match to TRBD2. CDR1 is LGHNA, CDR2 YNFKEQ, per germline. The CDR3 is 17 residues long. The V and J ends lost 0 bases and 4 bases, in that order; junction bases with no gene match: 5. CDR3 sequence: CASSQDASGGGTGELFF. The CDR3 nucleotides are TGTGCCAGCAGCCAAGATGCCAGCGGGGGGGGCACCGGGGAGCTGTTTTTT.

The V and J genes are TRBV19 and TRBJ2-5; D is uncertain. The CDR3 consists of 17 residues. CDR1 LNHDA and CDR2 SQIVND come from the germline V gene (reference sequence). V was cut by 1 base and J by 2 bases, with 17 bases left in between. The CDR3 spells CASSIGGAFHTQETQYF. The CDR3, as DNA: TGTGCCAGTAGTATAGGTGGCGCTTTTCATACGCAAGAGACCCAGTACTTC.

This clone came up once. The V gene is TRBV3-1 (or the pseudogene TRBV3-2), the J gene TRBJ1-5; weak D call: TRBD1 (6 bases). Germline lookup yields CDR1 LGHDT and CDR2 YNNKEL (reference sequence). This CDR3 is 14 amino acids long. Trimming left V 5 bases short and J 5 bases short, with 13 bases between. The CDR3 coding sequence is TGTGCCAGCAGCGGCGGGGGGCTTGATCAGCCCCAGCATTTT. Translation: CASSGGGLDQPQHF.

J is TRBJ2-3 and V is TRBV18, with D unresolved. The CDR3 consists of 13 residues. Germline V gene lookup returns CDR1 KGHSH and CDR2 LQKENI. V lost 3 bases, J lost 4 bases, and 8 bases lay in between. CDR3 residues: CASSPGIADTQYF. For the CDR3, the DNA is TGTGCCAGCTCACCCGGCATAGCAGATACGCAGTATTTT.

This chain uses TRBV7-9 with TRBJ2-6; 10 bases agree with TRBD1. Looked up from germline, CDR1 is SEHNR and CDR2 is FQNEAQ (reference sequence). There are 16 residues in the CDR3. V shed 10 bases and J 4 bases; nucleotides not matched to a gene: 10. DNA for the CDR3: TGTGCCATCTCTAGACAGGGGGCGCGCGGGGCCAACGTCCTGACTTTC. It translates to CAISRQGARGANVLTF.

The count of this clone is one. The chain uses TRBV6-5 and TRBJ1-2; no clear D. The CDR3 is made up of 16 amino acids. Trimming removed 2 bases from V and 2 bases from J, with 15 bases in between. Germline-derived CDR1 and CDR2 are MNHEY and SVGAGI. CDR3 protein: CASSYMPGAGNYGYTF. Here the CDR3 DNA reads TGTGCCAGCAGTTACATGCCCGGAGCGGGGAACTATGGCTACACCTTC.

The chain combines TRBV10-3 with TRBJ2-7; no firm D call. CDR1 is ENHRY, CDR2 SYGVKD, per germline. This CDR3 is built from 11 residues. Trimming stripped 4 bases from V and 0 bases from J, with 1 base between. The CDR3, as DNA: TGTGCCATCAGTGGCTCCTACGAGCAGTACTTC. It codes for CAISGSYEQYF.

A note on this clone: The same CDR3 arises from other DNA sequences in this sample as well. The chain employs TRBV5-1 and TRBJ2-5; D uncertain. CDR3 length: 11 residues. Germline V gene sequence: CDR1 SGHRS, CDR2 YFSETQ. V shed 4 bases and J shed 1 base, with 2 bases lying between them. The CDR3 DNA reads TGCGCCAGCAGCCTCCAAGAGACCCAGTACTTC. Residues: CASSLQETQYF.

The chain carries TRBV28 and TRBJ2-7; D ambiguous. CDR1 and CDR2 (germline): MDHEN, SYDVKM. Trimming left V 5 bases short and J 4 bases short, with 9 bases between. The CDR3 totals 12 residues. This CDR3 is CASSAVGYEQYF. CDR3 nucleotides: TGTGCCAGCAGTGCCGTAGGGTACGAGCAGTACTTC. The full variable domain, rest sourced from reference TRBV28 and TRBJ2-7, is DVKVTQSSRYLVKRTGEKVFLECVQDMDHENMFWYRQDPGLGLRLIYFSYDVKMKEKGDIPEGYSVSREKKERFSLILESASTNQTSMYLCASSAVGYEQYFGPGTRLTVT.

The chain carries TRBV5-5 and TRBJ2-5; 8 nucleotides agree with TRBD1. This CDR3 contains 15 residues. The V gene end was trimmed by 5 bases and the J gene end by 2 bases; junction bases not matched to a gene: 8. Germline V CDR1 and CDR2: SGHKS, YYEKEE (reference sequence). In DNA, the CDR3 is TGTGCCAGCAGACCTCTTGGACAGGGACAAGAGACCCAGTACTTC. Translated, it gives CASRPLGQGQETQYF. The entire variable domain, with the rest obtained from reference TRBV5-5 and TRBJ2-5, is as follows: DAGVTQSPTHLIKTRGQQVTLRCSPISGHKSVSWYQQVLGQGPQFIFQYYEKEERGRGNFPDRFSARQFPNYSSELNVNALLLGDSALYLCASRPLGQGQETQYFGPGTRLLVL.

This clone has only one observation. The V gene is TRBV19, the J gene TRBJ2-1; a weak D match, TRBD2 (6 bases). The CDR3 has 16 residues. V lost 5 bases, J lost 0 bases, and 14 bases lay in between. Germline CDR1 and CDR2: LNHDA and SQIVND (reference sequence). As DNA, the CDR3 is TGTGCCAGTAGTGCTTCTTGGCGGGGCTCCTACAATGAGCAGTTCTTC. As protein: CASSASWRGSYNEQFF.

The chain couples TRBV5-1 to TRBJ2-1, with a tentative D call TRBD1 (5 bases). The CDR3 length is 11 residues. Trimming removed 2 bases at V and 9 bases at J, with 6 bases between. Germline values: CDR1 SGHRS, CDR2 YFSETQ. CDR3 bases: TGCGCCAGCAGCTTCGACAGTGAGCAGTTCTTC. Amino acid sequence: CASSFDSEQFF.

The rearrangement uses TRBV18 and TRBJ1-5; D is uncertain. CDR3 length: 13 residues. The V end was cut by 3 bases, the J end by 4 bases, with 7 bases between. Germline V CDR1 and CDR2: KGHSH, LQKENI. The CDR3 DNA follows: TGTGCCAGCTCACCGTCTGATAATCAGCCCCAGCATTTT. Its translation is CASSPSDNQPQHF.

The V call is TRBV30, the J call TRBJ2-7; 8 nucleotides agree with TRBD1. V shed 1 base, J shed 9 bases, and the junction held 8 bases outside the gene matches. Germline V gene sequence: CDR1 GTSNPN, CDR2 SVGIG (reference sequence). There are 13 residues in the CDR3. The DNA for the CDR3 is TGTGCCTGGAGTGCCCGGGACAGGTCTCCGCAGTACTTC. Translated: CAWSARDRSPQYF. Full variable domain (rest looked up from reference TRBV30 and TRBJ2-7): SQTIHQWPATLVQPVGSPLSLECTVEGTSNPNLYWYRQAAGRGLQLLFYSVGIGQISSEVPQNLSASRPQDRQFILSSKKLLLSDSGFYLCAWSARDRSPQYFGPGTRLTVT.

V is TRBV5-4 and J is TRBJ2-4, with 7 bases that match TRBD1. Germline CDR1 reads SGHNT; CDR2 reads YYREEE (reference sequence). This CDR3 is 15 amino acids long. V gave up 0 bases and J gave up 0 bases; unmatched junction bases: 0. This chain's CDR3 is CASSLEGAAKNIQYF. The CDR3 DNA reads TGTGCCAGCAGCTTGGAGGGGGCAGCCAAAAACATTCAGTACTTC.

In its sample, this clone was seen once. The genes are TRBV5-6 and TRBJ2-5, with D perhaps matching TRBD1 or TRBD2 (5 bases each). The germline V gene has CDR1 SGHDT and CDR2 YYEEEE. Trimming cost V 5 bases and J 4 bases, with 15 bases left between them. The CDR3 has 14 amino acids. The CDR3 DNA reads TGTGCCAGCAGGACCCCCGGGGCGGGAGAGACCCAGTACTTC. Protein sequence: CASRTPGAGETQYF. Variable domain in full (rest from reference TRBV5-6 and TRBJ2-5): DAGVTQSPTHLIKTRGQQVTLRCSPKSGHDTVSWYQQALGQGPQFIFQYYEEEERQRGNFPDRFSGHQFPNYSSELNVNALLLGDSALYLCASRTPGAGETQYFGPGTRLLVL.

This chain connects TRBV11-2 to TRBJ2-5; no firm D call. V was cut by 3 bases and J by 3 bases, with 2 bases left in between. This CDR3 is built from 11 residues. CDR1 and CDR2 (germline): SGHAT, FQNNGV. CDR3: CASSFEETQYF. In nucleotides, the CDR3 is TGTGCCAGCAGCTTTGAAGAGACCCAGTACTTC.

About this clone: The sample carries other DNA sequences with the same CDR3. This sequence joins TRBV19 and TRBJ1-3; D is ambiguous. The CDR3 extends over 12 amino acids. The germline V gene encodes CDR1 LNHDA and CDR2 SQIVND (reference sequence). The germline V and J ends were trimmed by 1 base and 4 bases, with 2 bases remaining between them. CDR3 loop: CASSIAGNTIYF. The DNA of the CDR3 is TGTGCCAGTAGTATAGCCGGAAACACCATATATTTT.

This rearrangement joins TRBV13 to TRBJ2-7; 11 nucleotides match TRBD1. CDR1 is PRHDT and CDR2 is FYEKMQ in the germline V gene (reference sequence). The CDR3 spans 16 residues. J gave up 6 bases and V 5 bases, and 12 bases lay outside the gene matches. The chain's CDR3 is CASSPGQGAESGEQYF. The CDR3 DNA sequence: TGTGCCAGCAGCCCCGGACAGGGGGCCGAATCGGGCGAGCAGTACTTC.

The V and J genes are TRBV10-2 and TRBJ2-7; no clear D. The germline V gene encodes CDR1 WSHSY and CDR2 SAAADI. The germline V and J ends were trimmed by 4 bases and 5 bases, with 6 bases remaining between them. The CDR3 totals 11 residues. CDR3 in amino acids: CASSVAHEQYF. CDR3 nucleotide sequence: TGCGCCAGCAGTGTCGCACACGAGCAGTACTTC.

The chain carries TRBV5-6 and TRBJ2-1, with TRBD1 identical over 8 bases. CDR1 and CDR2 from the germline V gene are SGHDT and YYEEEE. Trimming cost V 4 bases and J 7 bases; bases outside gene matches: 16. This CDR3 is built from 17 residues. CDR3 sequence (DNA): TGTGCCAGCAGCCCTGGGACAGGCCGGGGAATGAGAAATGAGCAGTTCTTC. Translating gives CASSPGTGRGMRNEQFF.

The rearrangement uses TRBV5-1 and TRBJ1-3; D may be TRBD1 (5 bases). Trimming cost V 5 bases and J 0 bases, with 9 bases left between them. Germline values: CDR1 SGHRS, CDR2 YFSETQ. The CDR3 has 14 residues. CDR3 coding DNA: TGCGCCAGCAGGCCGGACACCTCTGGAAACACCATATATTTT. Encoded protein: CASRPDTSGNTIYF.

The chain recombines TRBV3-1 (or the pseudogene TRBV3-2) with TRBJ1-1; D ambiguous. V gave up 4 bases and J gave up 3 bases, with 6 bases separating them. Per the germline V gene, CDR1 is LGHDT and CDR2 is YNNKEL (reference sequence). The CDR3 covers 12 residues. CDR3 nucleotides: TGTGCCAGCAGCCTCTGGGACACTGAAGCTTTCTTT. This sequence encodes CASSLWDTEAFF.

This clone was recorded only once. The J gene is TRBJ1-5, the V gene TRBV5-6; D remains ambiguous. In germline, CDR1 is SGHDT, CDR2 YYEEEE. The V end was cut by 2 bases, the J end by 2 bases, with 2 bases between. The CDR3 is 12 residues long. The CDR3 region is CASSFGNQPQHF. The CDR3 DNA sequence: TGTGCCAGCAGCTTCGGCAATCAGCCCCAGCATTTT.